The clone carrying this TCR beta chain has at least ten counts. Its cognate antigen is unknown. Researchers took RNA transcripts and amplified TCR beta CDR3 regions from them. HTBI-primed RT-PCR formed the first round, and a multiplex PCR formed the second. TCRdb ran MiXCR on the multiplex PCR reads and lists one entry per CDR3 protein. The table shows roughly 610,000 distinct CDR3 sequences, with 20% to 25% occurring only once. This sample is part of a study of Graves' ophthalmopathy and Graves' hyperthyroidism. Study at large: Untreated patients at initial diagnosis provided peripheral blood. Overall study findings and caveats: Separation of ophthalmopathy from stable hyperthyroidism was achieved by a 13-signature model, at around 90% sensitivity and approximately 84% specificity.

Germline V CDR1 and CDR2: GTSNPN, SVGIG (reference sequence). The V and J ends lost 2 bases and 7 bases, in that order; junction bases with no gene match: 7. This CDR3 comprises 13 residues. Material: peripheral blood. The sequence derives from a woman aged 18-35 years with stable Graves' hyperthyroidism. Some clones in this sample may be carry-over from other donors' samples. The chain joins TRBV30 to TRBJ2-7, with 8 bases aligning to TRBD2. The CDR3 coding sequence is TGTGCCTGGAGTTTCGGCGGGAGGCAAGAGCAGTACTTC. This gives the protein CAWSFGGRQEQYF.